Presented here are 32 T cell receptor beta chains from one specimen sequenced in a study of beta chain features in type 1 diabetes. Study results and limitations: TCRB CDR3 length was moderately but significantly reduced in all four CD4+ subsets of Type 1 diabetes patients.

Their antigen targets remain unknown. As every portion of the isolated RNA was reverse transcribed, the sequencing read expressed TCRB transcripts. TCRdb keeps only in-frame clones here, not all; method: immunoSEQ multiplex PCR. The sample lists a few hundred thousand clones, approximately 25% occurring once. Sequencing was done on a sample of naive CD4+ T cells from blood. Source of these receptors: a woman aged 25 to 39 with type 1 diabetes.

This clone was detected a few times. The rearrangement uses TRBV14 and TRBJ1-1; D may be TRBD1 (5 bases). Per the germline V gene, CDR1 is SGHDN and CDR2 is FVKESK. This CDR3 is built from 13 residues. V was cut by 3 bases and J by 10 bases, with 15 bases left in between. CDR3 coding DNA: TGTGCCAGCAGCCACGGGACTCCGAGGGTAGCTTTCTTT. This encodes CASSHGTPRVAFF.

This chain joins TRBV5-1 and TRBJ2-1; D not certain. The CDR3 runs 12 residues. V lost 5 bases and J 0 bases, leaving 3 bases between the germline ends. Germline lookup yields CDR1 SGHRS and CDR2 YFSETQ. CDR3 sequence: CASSRSYNEQFF. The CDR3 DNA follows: TGCGCCAGCAGTCGCTCCTACAATGAGCAGTTCTTC.

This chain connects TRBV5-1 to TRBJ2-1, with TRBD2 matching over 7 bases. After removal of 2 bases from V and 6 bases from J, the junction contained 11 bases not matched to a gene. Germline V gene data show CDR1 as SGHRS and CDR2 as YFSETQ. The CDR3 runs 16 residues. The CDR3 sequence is CASSFLLGGNRNEQFF. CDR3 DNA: TGCGCCAGCAGCTTTTTGCTGGGGGGGAACCGCAATGAGCAGTTCTTC.

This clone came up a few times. The CDR3 loop is CASSLYAGSQETQYF. CDR3 DNA: TGTGCCAGCAGTTTATATGCGGGGTCCCAAGAGACCCAGTACTTC. V is TRBV27 and J is TRBJ2-5; a weak D match, TRBD2 (6 bases). CDR1 and CDR2 (germline): MNHEY, SMNVEV (reference sequence). Between the trimmed V and J ends, which lost 1 base and 1 base, there was a span of 10 bases. The CDR3 sequence is 15 residues long.

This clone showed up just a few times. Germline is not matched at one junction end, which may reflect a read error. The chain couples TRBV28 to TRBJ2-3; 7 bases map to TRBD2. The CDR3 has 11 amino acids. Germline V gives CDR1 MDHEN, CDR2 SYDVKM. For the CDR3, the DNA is TGTGCCAGCAGTTTTTTGACTAGCTGGGATTTT. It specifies CASSFLTSWDF.

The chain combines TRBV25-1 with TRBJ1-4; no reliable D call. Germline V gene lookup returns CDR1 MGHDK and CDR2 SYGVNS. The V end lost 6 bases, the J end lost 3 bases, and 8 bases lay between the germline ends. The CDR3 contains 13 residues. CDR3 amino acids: CASRKRANEKLFF. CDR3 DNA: TGTGCCAGCAGGAAGAGGGCTAATGAAAAACTGTTTTTT.

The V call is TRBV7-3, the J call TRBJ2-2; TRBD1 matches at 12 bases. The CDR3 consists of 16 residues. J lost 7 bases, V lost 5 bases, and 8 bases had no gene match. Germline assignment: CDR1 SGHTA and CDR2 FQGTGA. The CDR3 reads CASSEKGQGAFGELFF. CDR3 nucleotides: TGTGCCAGCAGCGAAAAGGGACAGGGGGCTTTCGGGGAGCTGTTTTTT.

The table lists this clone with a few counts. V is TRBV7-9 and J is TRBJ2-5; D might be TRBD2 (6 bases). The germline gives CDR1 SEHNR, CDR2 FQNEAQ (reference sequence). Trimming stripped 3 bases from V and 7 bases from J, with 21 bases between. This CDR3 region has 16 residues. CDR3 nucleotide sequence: TGTGCCAGCAGCTTTCCGTCGGGAGCTGGGGGTGTGACCCAGTACTTC. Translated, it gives CASSFPSGAGGVTQYF.

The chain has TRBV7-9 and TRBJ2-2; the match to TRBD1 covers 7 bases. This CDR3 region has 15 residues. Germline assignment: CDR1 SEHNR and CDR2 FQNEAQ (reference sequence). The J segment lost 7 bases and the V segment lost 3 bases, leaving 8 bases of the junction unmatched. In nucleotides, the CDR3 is TGTGCCAGCAGCTTGGGACAGCCCTCGGGCGGGGAGCTGTTTTTT. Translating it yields CASSLGQPSGGELFF. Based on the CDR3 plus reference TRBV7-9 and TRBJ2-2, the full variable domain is DTGVSQNPRHKITKRGQNVTFRCDPISEHNRLYWYRQTLGQGPEFLTYFQNEAQLEKSRLLSDRFSAERPKGSFSTLEIQRTEQGDSAMYLCASSLGQPSGGELFFGEGSRLTVL.

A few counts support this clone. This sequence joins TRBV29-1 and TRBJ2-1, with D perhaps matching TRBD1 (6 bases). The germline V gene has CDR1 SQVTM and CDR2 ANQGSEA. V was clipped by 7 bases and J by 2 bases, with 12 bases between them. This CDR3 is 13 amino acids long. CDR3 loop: CSATGEAYNEQFF. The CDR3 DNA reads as TGCAGCGCGACAGGTGAGGCCTACAATGAGCAGTTCTTC.

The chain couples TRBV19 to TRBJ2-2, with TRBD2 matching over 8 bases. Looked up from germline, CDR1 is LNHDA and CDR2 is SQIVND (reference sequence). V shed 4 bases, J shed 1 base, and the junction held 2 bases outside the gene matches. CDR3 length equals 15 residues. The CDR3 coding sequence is TGTGCCAGTAGTACGGCGGGAGGGAACACCGGGGAGCTGTTTTTT. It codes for CASSTAGGNTGELFF.

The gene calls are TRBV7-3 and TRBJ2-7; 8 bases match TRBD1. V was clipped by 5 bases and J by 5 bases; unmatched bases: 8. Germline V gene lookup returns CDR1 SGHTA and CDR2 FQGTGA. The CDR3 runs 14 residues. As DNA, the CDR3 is TGTGCCAGCAGCCCAGGGGGCCCGGGTAACGAGCAGTACTTC. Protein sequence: CASSPGGPGNEQYF.

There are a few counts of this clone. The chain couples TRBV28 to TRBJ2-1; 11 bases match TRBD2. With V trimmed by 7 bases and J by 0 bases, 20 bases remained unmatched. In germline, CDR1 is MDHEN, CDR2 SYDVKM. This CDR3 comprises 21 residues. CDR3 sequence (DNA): TGTGCCAGCACCCCGTTAATAGCGGGAGGGCCGAATAGGGGCTCCTACAATGAGCAGTTCTTC. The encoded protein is CASTPLIAGGPNRGSYNEQFF.

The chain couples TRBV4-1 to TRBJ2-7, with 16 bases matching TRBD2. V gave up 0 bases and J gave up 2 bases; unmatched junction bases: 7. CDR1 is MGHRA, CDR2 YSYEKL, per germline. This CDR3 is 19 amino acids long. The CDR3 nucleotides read TGCGCCAGCAGCCAAGACGGGACTAGCGGGAGGGCCGCTCCCTACGAGCAGTACTTC. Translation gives CASSQDGTSGRAAPYEQYF.

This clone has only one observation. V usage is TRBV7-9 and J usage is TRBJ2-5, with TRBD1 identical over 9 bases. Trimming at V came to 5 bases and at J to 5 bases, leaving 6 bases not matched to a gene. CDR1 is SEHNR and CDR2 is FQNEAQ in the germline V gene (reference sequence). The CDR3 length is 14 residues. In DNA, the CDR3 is TGTGCCAGCAGCAAGTACAGGGGGCGGGAGACCCAGTACTTC. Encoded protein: CASSKYRGRETQYF.

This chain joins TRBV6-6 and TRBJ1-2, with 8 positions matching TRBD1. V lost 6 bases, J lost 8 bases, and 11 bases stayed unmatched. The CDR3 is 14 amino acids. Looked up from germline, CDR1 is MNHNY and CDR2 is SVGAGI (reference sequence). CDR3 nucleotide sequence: TGTGCCAGCAGCTTCCAACAACAGGGGGAAGGCTACACCTTC. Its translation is CASSFQQQGEGYTF.

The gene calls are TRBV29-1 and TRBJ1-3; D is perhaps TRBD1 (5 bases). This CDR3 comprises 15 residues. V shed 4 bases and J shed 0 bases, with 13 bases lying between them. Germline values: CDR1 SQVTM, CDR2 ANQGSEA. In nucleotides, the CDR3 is TGCAGCGTTGCGGCAGGGCCAAACTCTGGAAACACCATATATTTT. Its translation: CSVAAGPNSGNTIYF.

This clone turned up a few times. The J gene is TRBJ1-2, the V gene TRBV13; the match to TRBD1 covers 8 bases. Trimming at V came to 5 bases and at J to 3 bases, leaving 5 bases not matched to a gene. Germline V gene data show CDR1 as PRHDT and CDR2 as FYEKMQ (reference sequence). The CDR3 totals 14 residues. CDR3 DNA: TGTGCCAGCAGCCGGACAGGGTTGGACTATGGCTACACCTTC. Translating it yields CASSRTGLDYGYTF.

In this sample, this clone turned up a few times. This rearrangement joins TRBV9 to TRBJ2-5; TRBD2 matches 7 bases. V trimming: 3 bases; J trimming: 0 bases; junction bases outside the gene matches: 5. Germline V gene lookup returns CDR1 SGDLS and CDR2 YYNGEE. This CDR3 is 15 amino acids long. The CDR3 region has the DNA TGTGCCAGCAGCGCTAGCGGTTACTACCAAGAGACCCAGTACTTC. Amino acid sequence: CASSASGYYQETQYF.

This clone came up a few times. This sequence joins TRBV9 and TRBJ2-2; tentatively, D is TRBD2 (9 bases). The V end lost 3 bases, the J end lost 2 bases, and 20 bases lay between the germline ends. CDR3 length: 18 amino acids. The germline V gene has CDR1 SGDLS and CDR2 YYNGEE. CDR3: CASSARGRLAANTGELFF. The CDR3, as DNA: TGTGCCAGCAGCGCCAGGGGGCGACTAGCGGCTAACACCGGGGAGCTGTTTTTT.

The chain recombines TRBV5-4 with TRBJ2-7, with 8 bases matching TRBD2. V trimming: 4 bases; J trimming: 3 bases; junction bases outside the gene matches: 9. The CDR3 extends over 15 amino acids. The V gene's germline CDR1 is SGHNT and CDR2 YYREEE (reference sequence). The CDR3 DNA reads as TGTGCCAGCAGCCTTAGCGGGGATGGGGACTACGAGCAGTACTTC. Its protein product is CASSLSGDGDYEQYF.

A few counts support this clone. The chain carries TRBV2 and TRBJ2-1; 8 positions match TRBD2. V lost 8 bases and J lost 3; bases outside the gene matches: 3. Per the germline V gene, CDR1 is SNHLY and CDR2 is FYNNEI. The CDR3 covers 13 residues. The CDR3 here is CASGAGVYNEQFF. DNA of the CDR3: TGTGCCAGCGGAGCGGGAGTCTACAATGAGCAGTTCTTC. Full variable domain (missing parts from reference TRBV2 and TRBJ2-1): EPEVTQTPSHQVTQMGQEVILRCVPISNHLYFYWYRQILGQKVEFLVSFYNNEISEKSEIFDDQFSVERPDGSNFTLKIRSTKLEDSAMYFCASGAGVYNEQFFGPGTRLTVL.

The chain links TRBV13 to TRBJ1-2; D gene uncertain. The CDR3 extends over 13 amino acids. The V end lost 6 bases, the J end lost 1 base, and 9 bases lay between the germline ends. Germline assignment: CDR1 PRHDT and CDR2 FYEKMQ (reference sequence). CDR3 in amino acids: CASRPNNNYGYTF. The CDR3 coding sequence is TGTGCCAGCAGGCCTAATAATAACTATGGCTACACCTTC.

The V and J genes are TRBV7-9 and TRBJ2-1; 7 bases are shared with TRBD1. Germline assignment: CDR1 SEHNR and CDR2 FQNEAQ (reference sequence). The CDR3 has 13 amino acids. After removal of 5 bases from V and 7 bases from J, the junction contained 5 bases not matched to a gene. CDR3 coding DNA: TGTGCCAGCAGCGCCCTACAGGGGAATGAGCAGTTCTTC. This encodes CASSALQGNEQFF.

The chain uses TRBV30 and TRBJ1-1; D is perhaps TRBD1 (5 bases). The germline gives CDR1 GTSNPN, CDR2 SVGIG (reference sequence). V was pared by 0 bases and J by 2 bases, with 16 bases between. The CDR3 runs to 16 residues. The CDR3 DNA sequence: TGTGCCTGGAGTGTATCCCGACGGACAACTAACACTGAAGCTTTCTTT. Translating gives CAWSVSRRTTNTEAFF.

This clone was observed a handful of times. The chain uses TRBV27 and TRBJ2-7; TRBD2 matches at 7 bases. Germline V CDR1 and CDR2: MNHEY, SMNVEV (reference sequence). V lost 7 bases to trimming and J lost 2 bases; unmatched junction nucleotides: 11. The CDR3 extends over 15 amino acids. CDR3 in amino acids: CASNSNGTTTYEQYF. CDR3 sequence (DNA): TGTGCCAGCAACTCTAACGGGACTACTACCTACGAGCAGTACTTC.

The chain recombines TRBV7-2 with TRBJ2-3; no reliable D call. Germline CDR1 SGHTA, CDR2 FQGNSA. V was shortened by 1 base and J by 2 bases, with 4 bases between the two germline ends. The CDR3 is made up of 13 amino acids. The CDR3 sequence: CASSLGVTDTQYF. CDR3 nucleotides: TGTGCCAGCAGCTTAGGAGTCACAGATACGCAGTATTTT. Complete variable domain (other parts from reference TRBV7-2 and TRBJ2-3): GAGVSQSPSNKVTEKGKDVELRCDPISGHTALYWYRQSLGQGLEFLIYFQGNSAPDKSGLPSDRFSAERTGGSVSTLTIQRTQQEDSAVYLCASSLGVTDTQYFGPGTRLTVL.

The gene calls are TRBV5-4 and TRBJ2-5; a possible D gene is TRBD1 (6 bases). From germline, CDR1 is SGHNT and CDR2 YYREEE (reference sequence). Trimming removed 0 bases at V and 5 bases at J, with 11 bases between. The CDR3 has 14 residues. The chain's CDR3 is CASSLAAGAETQYF. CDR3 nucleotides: TGTGCCAGCAGCTTGGCCGCAGGGGCGGAGACCCAGTACTTC. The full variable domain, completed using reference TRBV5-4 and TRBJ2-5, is ETGVTQSPTHLIKTRGQQVTLRCSSQSGHNTVSWYQQALGQGPQFIFQYYREEENGRGNFPPRFSGLQFPNYSSELNVNALELDDSALYLCASSLAAGAETQYFGPGTRLLVL.

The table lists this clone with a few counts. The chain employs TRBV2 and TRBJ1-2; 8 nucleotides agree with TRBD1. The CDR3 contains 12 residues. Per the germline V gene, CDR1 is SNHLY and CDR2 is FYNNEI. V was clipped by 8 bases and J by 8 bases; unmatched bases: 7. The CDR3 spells CASGGQGRGYTF. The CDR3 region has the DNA TGTGCCAGCGGAGGACAGGGAAGAGGCTACACCTTC.

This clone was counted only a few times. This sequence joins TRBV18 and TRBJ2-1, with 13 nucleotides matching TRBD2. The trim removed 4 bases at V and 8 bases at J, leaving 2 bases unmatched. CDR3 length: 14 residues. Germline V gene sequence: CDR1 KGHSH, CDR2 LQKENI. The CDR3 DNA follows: TGTGCCAGCTCACTAGGACTAGCGGGGGATGAGCAGTTCTTC. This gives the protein CASSLGLAGDEQFF.

This CDR3 is CASRPTGSYEQYF. DNA for the CDR3: TGTGCCAGCAGACCGACAGGCTCCTACGAGCAGTACTTC. This chain joins TRBV11-2 and TRBJ2-7; the D gene is possibly TRBD1 (6 bases). Trimming stripped 6 bases from V and 0 bases from J, with 9 bases between. Germline V lookup: CDR1 SGHAT, CDR2 FQNNGV. The CDR3 is 13 amino acids.

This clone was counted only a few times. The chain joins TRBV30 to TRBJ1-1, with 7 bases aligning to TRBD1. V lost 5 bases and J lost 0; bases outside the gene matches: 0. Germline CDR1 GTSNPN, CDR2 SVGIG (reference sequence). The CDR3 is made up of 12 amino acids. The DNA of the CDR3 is TGTGCCTGGGGACAGGTGAACACTGAAGCTTTCTTT. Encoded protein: CAWGQVNTEAFF.